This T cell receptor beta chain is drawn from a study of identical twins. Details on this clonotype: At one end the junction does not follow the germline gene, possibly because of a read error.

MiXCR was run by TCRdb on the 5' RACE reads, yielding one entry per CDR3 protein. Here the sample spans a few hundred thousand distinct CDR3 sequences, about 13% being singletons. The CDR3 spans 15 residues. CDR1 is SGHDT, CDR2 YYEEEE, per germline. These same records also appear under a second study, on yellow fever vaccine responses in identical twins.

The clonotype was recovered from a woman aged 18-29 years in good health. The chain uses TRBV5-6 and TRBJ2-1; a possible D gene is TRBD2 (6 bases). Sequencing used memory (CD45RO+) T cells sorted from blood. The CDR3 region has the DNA TGTGCCAGCAGCTTCCGGGACTCTAGGGGCAATGAGCTGTTCTTC. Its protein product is CASSFRDSRGNELFF. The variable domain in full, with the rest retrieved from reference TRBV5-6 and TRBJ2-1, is DAGVTQSPTHLIKTRGQQVTLRCSPKSGHDTVSWYQQALGQGPQFIFQYYEEEERQRGNFPDRFSGHQFPNYSSELNVNALLLGDSALYLCASSFRDSRGNELFFGPGTRLTVL.